The 8 T cell receptor beta chains given below trace back to one sample, sequenced in a study of naive and memory T cell subsets. An equimolar mix of two oligonucleotides served as the beta constant-region primer for TRBC1 and TRBC2. The ligated cDNA underwent four PCR rounds using SP2 and nested alpha and beta constant-region primers. TCRdb re-called the UMI-ligation and nested PCR reads through MiXCR, storing one row per CDR3 protein. Among 95,000 to 150,000 distinct CDR3 sequences listed, 35% to 45% were seen once. The sequenced material came from central memory CD4+ T cells from blood. Every receptor here comes from a human donor in good health.

V and J are TRBV28 and TRBJ2-4; D not resolved. The germline CDR1 and CDR2 sequences are MDHEN and SYDVKM. Trimming took 2 bases from V and 6 from J, leaving 8 bases between them. CDR3 length: 13 residues. CDR3: CASSLELVNIQYF. The CDR3, as DNA: TGTGCCAGCAGTTTAGAGTTAGTAAACATTCAGTACTTC.

V gene TRBV6-1 combines with J gene TRBJ1-1; no definite D call. The V and J ends lost 7 bases and 2 bases respectively, with 20 bases between them. CDR1 is MNHNS, CDR2 SASEGT, per germline. The CDR3 is 16 amino acids. The DNA of the CDR3 is TGTGCCAGCAAGAACGACTGGGCCGTGGTCAACACTGAAGCTTTCTTT. Translating it yields CASKNDWAVVNTEAFF.

The V and J genes are TRBV5-6 and TRBJ1-3, with D perhaps TRBD1 (5 bases). Trimming stripped 0 bases from V and 0 bases from J, with 19 bases between. The CDR3 is 19 residues long. CDR1 is SGHDT, CDR2 YYEEEE, per germline. CDR3 nucleotide sequence: TGTGCCAGCAGCTTGGAGGGCAGATGGAGGGGTATCTCTGGAAACACCATATATTTT. It specifies CASSLEGRWRGISGNTIYF.

The chain has TRBV30 and TRBJ1-2, with 9 bases fitting TRBD1. Germline V gene lookup returns CDR1 GTSNPN and CDR2 SVGIG (reference sequence). J lost 8 bases, V lost 5 bases, and 15 bases had no gene match. This CDR3 region has 15 residues. The CDR3 nucleotides read TGTGCCTGGGGCCCCGGGACAGGGCCCCATCGAGGCTACACCTTC. This sequence encodes CAWGPGTGPHRGYTF.

This clonotype is a singleton in its sample. This sequence joins TRBV28 and TRBJ2-5; D uncertain. Trimming removed 5 bases at V and 6 bases at J, with 10 bases between. The germline gives CDR1 MDHEN, CDR2 SYDVKM. The CDR3 spans 12 residues. DNA for the CDR3: TGTGCCAGCAGTCCCCTGTTGAAGACCCAGTACTTC. This codes for CASSPLLKTQYF.

The chain employs TRBV10-1 and TRBJ2-1; maybe TRBD2 (5 bases). The V and J ends lost 3 bases and 1 base respectively, with 10 bases between them. This CDR3 is 15 amino acids long. CDR1 and CDR2 (germline): WNHNN, SYGVQD (reference sequence). The CDR3 region is CASSEGGLSYNEQFF. The CDR3 bases are TGCGCCAGCAGTGAAGGCGGGTTATCCTACAATGAGCAGTTCTTC.

The chain uses TRBV30 and TRBJ2-1; 12 nucleotides match TRBD2. The germline V gene has CDR1 GTSNPN and CDR2 SVGIG (reference sequence). The CDR3 is made up of 14 amino acids. V gave up 7 bases and J gave up 7 bases; unmatched junction bases: 8. This chain's CDR3 is CALRLAGAKNEQFF. In DNA form, the CDR3 reads TGTGCCTTGCGACTAGCGGGAGCCAAGAATGAGCAGTTCTTC.

The rearrangement joins TRBV6-1 to TRBJ2-5, with TRBD1 as a possible D gene (5 bases). The CDR3 sequence is 16 residues long. V lost 2 bases and J lost 7, with 20 bases in between. Germline V gene data show CDR1 as MNHNS and CDR2 as SASEGT. The CDR3 coding sequence is TGTGCCAGCAGTGAAAGGGTGGACACGGGCCGGGTGACCCAGTACTTC. It is translated as CASSERVDTGRVTQYF.